These 17 T cell receptor beta chains share one sample of origin, sequenced in a study of cytomegalovirus exposure and HLA in healthy donors. The PCR was carried out with 60 Vbeta primers and 13 Jbeta primers. The assay was immunoSEQ multiplex PCR, and TCRdb's table has in-frame clones only and misses some. This sample carries roughly 160,000 clones, roughly 85% of them seen once, and the ten largest clones take 2% to 3%. Sequencing was carried out using PBMCs. The receptors shown here come from a man under 40 in good health and CMV-seropositive.

The V gene is TRBV18, the J gene TRBJ1-1, with unresolved D. Germline CDR1 reads KGHSH; CDR2 reads LQKENI. The CDR3 extends over 15 amino acids. Trimming removed 1 base from V and 2 bases from J, with 11 bases in between. The CDR3 reads CASSPRQRDNTEAFF. The CDR3 nucleotides are TGTGCCAGCTCACCACGTCAGAGGGATAACACTGAAGCTTTCTTT.

This clone was picked up a small number of times. The chain links TRBV10-3 to TRBJ1-1; D not resolved. Per the germline V gene, CDR1 is ENHRY and CDR2 is SYGVKD. Trimming took off 3 bases at V and 3 bases at J, with 5 bases between the two ends. The CDR3 has 12 amino acids. The DNA of the CDR3 is TGTGCCATCAGTGAACTGGACACTGAAGCTTTCTTT. The encoded protein is CAISELDTEAFF.

This rearrangement joins TRBV13 to TRBJ2-1; unclear D gene. Trimming took 3 bases from V and 7 from J, leaving 13 bases between them. CDR3 length: 14 amino acids. Germline assignment: CDR1 PRHDT and CDR2 FYEKMQ (reference sequence). CDR3 coding DNA: TGTGCCAGCAGCTTCCTCCAATTAGTAAATGAGCAGTTCTTC. Translated, it gives CASSFLQLVNEQFF.

Regarding this clone: A junction boundary mismatches the germline segment, possibly from a read error. The CDR3 reads CSSSLYVAGYTDTQYF. The CDR3 coding sequence is TGTTCCAGCAGCTTATACGTAGCGGGATACACAGATACGCAGTATTTT. The V and J genes are TRBV7-9 and TRBJ2-3, with 8 bases identical to TRBD2. Germline V gene data show CDR1 as SEHNR and CDR2 as FQNEAQ (reference sequence). There are 16 residues in the CDR3.

This clone was seen a handful of times. The CDR3 DNA is TGTGCCAGCAGCTTGACAGGGAATCAGCCCCAGCATTTT. Protein sequence: CASSLTGNQPQHF. The V call is TRBV5-6, the J call TRBJ1-5; D perhaps matches TRBD1 (6 bases). CDR1 is SGHDT, CDR2 YYEEEE, per germline. The CDR3 is 13 amino acids. V was shortened by 1 base and J by 4 bases, with 6 bases between the two germline ends. The complete variable domain, with remaining parts taken from reference TRBV5-6 and TRBJ1-5, reads DAGVTQSPTHLIKTRGQQVTLRCSPKSGHDTVSWYQQALGQGPQFIFQYYEEEERQRGNFPDRFSGHQFPNYSSELNVNALLLGDSALYLCASSLTGNQPQHFGDGTRLSIL.

V gene TRBV9 combines with J gene TRBJ1-2; 9 bases agree with TRBD1. Germline V gene lookup returns CDR1 SGDLS and CDR2 YYNGEE. J was trimmed by 4 bases and V by 2 bases; bases with no gene match: 6. The CDR3 sequence is 15 residues long. As DNA, the CDR3 is TGTGCCAGCAGCGTCGACAGGGGGACCAGCTATGGCTACACCTTC. Its translation is CASSVDRGTSYGYTF.

This chain uses TRBV7-9 with TRBJ2-1; no firm D call. Germline V lookup: CDR1 SEHNR, CDR2 FQNEAQ (reference sequence). The ends were cut back, 7 bases at V and 0 bases at J, with 10 bases in the middle. This CDR3 has 14 amino acids. The CDR3 DNA is TGTGCCAGCACCGGGTTTAGCTCCTACAATGAGCAGTTCTTC. Protein product: CASTGFSSYNEQFF.

The chain uses TRBV4-3 and TRBJ2-4, with D possibly matching TRBD2 (5 bases). Germline V gene sequence: CDR1 LGHNA, CDR2 YSLEER. V was shortened by 0 bases and J by 5 bases, with 11 bases between the two germline ends. The CDR3 length is 15 residues. The CDR3: CASSQDLEGENIQYF. The DNA for the CDR3 is TGCGCCAGCAGCCAAGATCTTGAGGGAGAAAACATTCAGTACTTC.

This clone was picked up a small number of times. This chain joins TRBV5-1 and TRBJ1-1; TRBD1 might be the D (5 bases). Deletions cut 4 bases from V and 0 bases from J, with 19 bases between. The CDR3 sequence is 17 residues long. Germline loops: CDR1 SGHRS, CDR2 YFSETQ. DNA of the CDR3: TGCGCCAGCAGCCCGCCGCGGGCAGGGAGGATGAACACTGAAGCTTTCTTT. Its protein product is CASSPPRAGRMNTEAFF.

Here the CDR3 reads CASSVGQANIQYF. CDR3 in DNA: TGTGCCAGCAGCGTAGGGCAGGCCAACATTCAGTACTTC. The chain recombines TRBV9 with TRBJ2-4; D remains unclear. Trimming cost V 0 bases and J 7 bases, with 8 bases left between them. The CDR3 is 13 amino acids. Germline V gene data show CDR1 as SGDLS and CDR2 as YYNGEE.

The chain carries TRBV6-5 and TRBJ1-2; weak D call: TRBD1 (5 bases). The V gene lost 8 bases and the J gene lost 9 bases, with 13 bases spanning the gap. The CDR3 contains 11 residues. CDR1 and CDR2 (germline): MNHEY, SVGAGI. The CDR3 sequence is CASRSGFSYTF. DNA of the CDR3: TGTGCCAGCCGCTCAGGGTTTAGCTACACCTTC.

This clone was observed a handful of times. This CDR3 is also generated by other DNA sequences in the sample. V gene TRBV6-5 combines with J gene TRBJ1-1; D gene ambiguous. This CDR3 is 13 amino acids long. Germline V gives CDR1 MNHEY, CDR2 SVGAGI. V lost 0 bases, J lost 1 base, and 3 bases lay in between. CDR3 nucleotide sequence: TGTGCCAGCAGTTACTCCCGGAACACTGAAGCTTTCTTT. It codes for CASSYSRNTEAFF.

This clone was picked up a small number of times. This rearrangement joins TRBV2 to TRBJ1-1; D gene uncertain. The germline V gene encodes CDR1 SNHLY and CDR2 FYNNEI. The CDR3 is 14 residues long. V gave up 0 bases and J gave up 6 bases, with 11 bases separating them. The CDR3 nucleotides read TGTGCCAGCAGTGAAGCGCTGGTCAGCGCTGAAGCTTTCTTT. Translated: CASSEALVSAEAFF. Looking up the rest from reference TRBV2 and TRBJ1-1 gives the full variable domain: EPEVTQTPSHQVTQMGQEVILRCVPISNHLYFYWYRQILGQKVEFLVSFYNNEISEKSEIFDDQFSVERPDGSNFTLKIRSTKLEDSAMYFCASSEALVSAEAFFGQGTRLTVV.

This rearrangement joins TRBV10-3 to TRBJ2-1; 7 positions agree with TRBD2. Germline assignment: CDR1 ENHRY and CDR2 SYGVKD. J was trimmed by 5 bases and V by 7 bases; bases with no gene match: 17. The CDR3 has 17 amino acids. This CDR3 reads CAIMQRDLSTENNEQFF. The CDR3, as DNA: TGTGCCATCATGCAGCGGGATTTGTCCACTGAGAACAATGAGCAGTTCTTC.

The chain recombines TRBV7-3 with TRBJ2-1; tentative D call: TRBD2 (6 bases). The length of the CDR3 is 15 residues. CDR1 and CDR2 (germline): SGHTA, FQGTGA. With 3 bases removed from V and 2 bases from J, the gap between germline ends came to 11 bases. The CDR3 DNA reads as TGTGCCAGCAGCTTGGGGGGAGGCACCTACAATGAGCAGTTCTTC. Protein sequence: CASSLGGGTYNEQFF.

The V and J genes are TRBV9 and TRBJ2-3; TRBD2 agrees at 12 bases. CDR1 and CDR2 (germline): SGDLS, YYNGEE. Trimming cost V 1 base and J 6 bases; bases outside gene matches: 6. The CDR3 is 16 residues long. CDR3: CASSVLGLAGTDTQYF. Written as DNA, the CDR3 is TGTGCCAGCAGCGTACTTGGACTAGCGGGAACTGATACGCAGTATTTT.

Details on this clone: The sample contains more than one DNA sequence encoding this CDR3. J is TRBJ1-2 and V is TRBV4-3; 8 bases match TRBD1. The CDR3 spans 14 residues. V dropped 3 bases and J dropped 4; count of bases not matched to a gene: 4. Per germline, CDR1 LGHNA and CDR2 YSLEER. This CDR3 is CASSQGTGGYGYTF. The CDR3, as DNA: TGCGCCAGCAGCCAGGGCACAGGGGGCTATGGCTACACCTTC.